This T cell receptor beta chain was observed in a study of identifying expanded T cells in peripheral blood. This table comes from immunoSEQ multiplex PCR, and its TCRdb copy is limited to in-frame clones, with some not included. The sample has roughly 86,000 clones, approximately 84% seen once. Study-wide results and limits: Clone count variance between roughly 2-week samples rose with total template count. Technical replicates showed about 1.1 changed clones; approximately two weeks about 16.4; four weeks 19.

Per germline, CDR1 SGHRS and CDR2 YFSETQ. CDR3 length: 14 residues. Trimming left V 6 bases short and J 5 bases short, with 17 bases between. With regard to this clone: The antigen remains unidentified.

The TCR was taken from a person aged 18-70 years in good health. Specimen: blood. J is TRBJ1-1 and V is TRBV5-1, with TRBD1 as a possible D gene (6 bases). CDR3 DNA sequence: TGCGCCAGCAAAAACCAGGGGTATCTGACTGAAGCTTTCTTT. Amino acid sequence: CASKNQGYLTEAFF. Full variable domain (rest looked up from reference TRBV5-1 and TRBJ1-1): KAGVTQTPRYLIKTRGQQVTLSCSPISGHRSVSWYQQTPGQGLQFLFEYFSETQRNKGNFPGRFSGRQFSNSRSEMNVSTLELGDSALYLCASKNQGYLTEAFFGQGTRLTVV.